Listed below are T cell receptor beta chains from one sample, sequenced in a study of blood T cell repertoires in COVID-19. Only in-frame clones appear in the TCRdb table, and some are missing; sequencing was by immunoSEQ multiplex PCR. Among around 400,000 clones, approximately 89% were seen once, and the ten largest hold more than 0.85%. Sequenced material: PBMCs or T cells enriched from blood (not recorded which). The origin of the receptors is a woman aged 40 to 50 who had been exposed to COVID-19. Each CDR3 is given with its conserved first and last residue. A D gene is named only where the DNA matches it firmly. Not all rows give a size; the values are once, few, many and, for expanded clones, a class.

len | abundance | d_gene | v_gene | CDR3aa
15 | . | . | TRBV15 | CATSRARGSNQPQHF
16 | . | TRBD2 | TRBV5-1 | CASSFALAGGPNEQFF
14 | . | . | TRBV30 | CAWSLGDRLAEQYF
13 | . | TRBD1 | TRBV30 | CAWSTQGTHEQYF
14 | . | . | TRBV5-1 | CASSLEQSNEKLFF
16 | . | TRBD2 | TRBV5-4 | CASSSFGREGSNEQFF
17 | . | . | TRBV27 | CATSTPSTLTGLYGYTF
13 | . | TRBD1 | TRBV10-2 | CASRDSSYNEQFF
15 | . | TRBD1 | TRBV27 | CASSPRQGNWNEQFF
14 | . | . | TRBV30 | CAWALPAGGSEAFF
16 | . | TRBD2 | TRBV14 | CASSQVGGGSYNEQFF
13 | . | . | TRBV4-3 | CASSQDWQGEAFF
16 | . | . | TRBV19 | CASSIGRINSNQPQHF
16 | . | TRBD1 | TRBV5-6 | CASSSAGGLMNTEAFF
15 | . | . | TRBV5-8 | CASSYSITSGNTIYF
17 | once | TRBD1 | TRBV18 | CASSMAGGNTGANVLTF
12 | once | TRBD2 | TRBV4-3 | CASSQDGAGEFF
15 | . | . | TRBV21-1 | CASSNLGGESYEQYF
13 | once | . | TRBV6-5 | CASHVGFSYEQYF
16 | . | . | TRBV5-1 | CASSLDPLGGNTEAFF
15 | . | TRBD1 | TRBV6-5 | CASRPTGGINQPQHF
18 | once | . | TRBV21-1 | CASSAPPRFFDSSYEQYF